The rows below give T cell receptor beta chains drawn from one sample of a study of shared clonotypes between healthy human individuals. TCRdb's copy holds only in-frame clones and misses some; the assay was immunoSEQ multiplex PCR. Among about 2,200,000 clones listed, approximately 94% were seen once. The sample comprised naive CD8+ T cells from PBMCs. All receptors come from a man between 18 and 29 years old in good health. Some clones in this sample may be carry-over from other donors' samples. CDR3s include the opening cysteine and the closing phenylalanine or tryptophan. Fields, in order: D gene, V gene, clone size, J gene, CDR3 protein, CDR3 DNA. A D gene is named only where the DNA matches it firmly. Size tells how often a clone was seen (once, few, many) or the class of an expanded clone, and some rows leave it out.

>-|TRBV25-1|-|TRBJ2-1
CASQVLTHNEQFF
TGTGCCAGCCAAGTACTTACCCACAATGAGCAGTTCTTC
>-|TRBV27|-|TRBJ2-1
CASSIQGLNEQFF
TGTGCCAGCAGCATACAGGGACTCAATGAGCAGTTCTTC
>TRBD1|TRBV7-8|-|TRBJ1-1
CASSAPGQVFTEAFF
TGTGCCAGCAGCGCGCCGGGACAGGTCTTTACTGAAGCTTTCTTT
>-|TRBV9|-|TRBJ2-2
CASSAGQITGELFF
TGTGCCAGCAGCGCAGGACAGATCACCGGGGAGCTGTTTTTT
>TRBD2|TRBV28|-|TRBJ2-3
CASSFATGLAGGTDTQYF
TGTGCCAGCAGTTTCGCAACGGGACTAGCGGGGGGCACAGATACGCAGTATTTT
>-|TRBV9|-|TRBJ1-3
CASSPHSKQGIGNTIYF
TGTGCCAGCAGCCCCCATTCTAAACAGGGAATTGGAAACACCATATATTTT
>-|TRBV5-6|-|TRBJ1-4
CASSLRFYTENEKLFF
TGTGCCAGCAGCTTGCGGTTCTACACGGAGAATGAAAAACTGTTTTTT
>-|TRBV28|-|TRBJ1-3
CASSFPGGGNTIYF
TGTGCCAGCAGTTTTCCGGGGGGTGGAAACACCATATATTTT
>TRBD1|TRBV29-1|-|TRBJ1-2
CSAGQHPRGYGYTF
TGCAGCGCGGGACAGCATCCCCGTGGCTATGGCTACACCTTC
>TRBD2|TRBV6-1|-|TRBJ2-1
CASSEFKFYDGGSTYNEQFF
TGTGCCAGCAGTGAATTTAAGTTCTATGACGGGGGGAGTACCTACAATGAGCAGTTCTTC
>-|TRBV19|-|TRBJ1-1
CASSIGALPNTEAFF
TGTGCCAGTAGTATAGGGGCACTGCCGAACACTGAAGCTTTCTTT
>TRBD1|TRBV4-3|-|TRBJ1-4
CASSRTGASNEKLFF
TGCGCCAGCAGCCGAACAGGGGCATCTAATGAAAAACTGTTTTTT
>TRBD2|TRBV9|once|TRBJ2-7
CASSPLYSGRDTYEQYF
TGTGCCAGCAGCCCACTCTATAGCGGGAGGGATACCTACGAGCAGTACTTC
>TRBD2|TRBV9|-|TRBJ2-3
CASSAGTTGGDTQYF
TGTGCCAGCAGCGCCGGGACGACGGGAGGGGATACGCAGTATTTT
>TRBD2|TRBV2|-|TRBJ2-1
CASSEWASGRVYNEQFF
TGTGCCAGCAGTGAGTGGGCTAGCGGGAGGGTGTACAATGAGCAGTTCTTC
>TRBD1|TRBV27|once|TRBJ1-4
CASTHQGANEKLFF
TGTGCCAGCACCCACCAGGGGGCTAATGAAAAACTGTTTTTT
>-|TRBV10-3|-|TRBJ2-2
CAISEKGHHRGTGELFF
TGTGCCATCAGTGAGAAGGGGCACCACCGAGGGACCGGGGAGCTGTTTTTT
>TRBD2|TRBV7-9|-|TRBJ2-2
CASSPGTSGTGELFF
TGTGCCAGCAGCCCGGGGACTAGCGGGACGGGGGAGCTGTTTTTT
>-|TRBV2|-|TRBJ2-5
CASSGWGPEETQYF
TGTGCCAGCAGCGGGTGGGGCCCCGAAGAGACCCAGTACTTC
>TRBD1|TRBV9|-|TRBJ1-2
CASSVGDRSGYTF
TGTGCCAGCAGCGTAGGGGACAGGTCTGGCTACACCTTC
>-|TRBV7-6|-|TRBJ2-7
CASSQGGARGLDEQYF
TGTGCCAGCAGCCAAGGGGGGGCCAGGGGCTTAGACGAGCAGTACTTC
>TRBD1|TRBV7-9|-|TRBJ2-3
CASSSEGARDTQYF
TGTGCCAGCAGCTCCGAGGGGGCCCGGGATACGCAGTATTTT
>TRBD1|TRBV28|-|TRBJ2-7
CASSGRDRDYEQYF
TGTGCCAGCAGTGGCCGGGACAGGGATTACGAGCAGTACTTC
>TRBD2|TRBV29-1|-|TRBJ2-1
CSVDLLAGGSEEQFF
TGCAGCGTTGACTTACTAGCGGGAGGCTCAGAAGAGCAGTTCTTC
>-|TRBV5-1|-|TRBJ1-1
CASRLGNTEAFF
TGCGCCAGCAGGCTAGGGAACACTGAAGCTTTCTTT
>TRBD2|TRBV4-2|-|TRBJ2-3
CASSQVAGVTDTQYF
TGTGCCAGCAGCCAAGTAGCGGGAGTGACAGATACGCAGTATTTT
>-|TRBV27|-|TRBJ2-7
CASSFTEVGEQYF
TGTGCCAGCAGTTTTACCGAAGTGGGCGAGCAGTACTTC
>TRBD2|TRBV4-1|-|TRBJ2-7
CASSHGTSVYEQYF
TGCGCCAGCAGCCACGGGACTAGCGTGTACGAGCAGTACTTC
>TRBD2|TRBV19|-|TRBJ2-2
CASSMTAGGTLGTGELFF
TGTGCCAGTAGTATGACCGCGGGGGGGACCCTAGGGACCGGGGAGCTGTTTTTT
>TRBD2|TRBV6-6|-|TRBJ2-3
CASSSSWGGTDTQYF
TGTGCCAGCAGCTCAAGTTGGGGGGGGACAGATACGCAGTATTTT
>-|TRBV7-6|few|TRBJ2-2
CASSLLSGSTGELFF
TGTGCCAGCAGCTTACTTAGCGGCAGTACCGGGGAGCTGTTTTTT
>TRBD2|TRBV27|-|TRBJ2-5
CASSAPGTGGSETQYF
TGTGCCAGCAGCGCCCCCGGGACGGGGGGGTCAGAGACCCAGTACTTC
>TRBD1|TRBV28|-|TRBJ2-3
CASSSYRDRGTDTQYF
TGTGCCAGCAGTTCGTACCGGGACAGGGGCACAGATACGCAGTATTTT
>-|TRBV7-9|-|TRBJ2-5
CASSSWGQETQYF
TGTGCCAGCAGCTCGTGGGGCCAAGAGACCCAGTACTTC
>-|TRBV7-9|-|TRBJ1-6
CASSLPQGRDSPLHF
TGTGCCAGCAGCCTCCCGCAGGGGCGCGATTCACCCCTCCACTTT
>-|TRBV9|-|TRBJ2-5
CASSTREERETQYF
TGTGCCAGCAGCACCCGAGAAGAGCGAGAGACCCAGTACTTC
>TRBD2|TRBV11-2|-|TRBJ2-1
CASSLTPSGKNEQFF
TGTGCCAGCAGCTTAACGCCTAGCGGGAAAAATGAGCAGTTCTTC
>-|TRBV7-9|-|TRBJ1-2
CASRTQSKDGYTF
TGTGCCAGCAGAACACAGAGTAAGGATGGCTACACCTTC
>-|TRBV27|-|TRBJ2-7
CASTSAGPTYEQYF
TGTGCCAGCACCTCGGCAGGGCCCACCTACGAGCAGTACTTC
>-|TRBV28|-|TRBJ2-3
CASSFRVSAADTQYF
TGTGCCAGCAGTTTTCGTGTCAGCGCCGCAGATACGCAGTATTTT
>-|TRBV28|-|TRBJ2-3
CASSPAPWGTDTQYF
TGTGCCAGCAGTCCCGCCCCCTGGGGCACAGATACGCAGTATTTT
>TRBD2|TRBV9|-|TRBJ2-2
CASSVPGGVNTGELFF
TGTGCCAGCAGCGTTCCCGGGGGGGTCAACACCGGGGAGCTGTTTTTT
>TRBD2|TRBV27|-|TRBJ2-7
CASSSLWALKGSGRSEQYF
TGTGCCAGCAGTTCCCTCTGGGCCCTGAAGGGTAGCGGGAGGAGCGAGCAGTACTTC
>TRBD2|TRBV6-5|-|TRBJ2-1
CASSYLASGRDEQFF
TGTGCCAGCAGTTACTTAGCTAGCGGGCGTGATGAGCAGTTCTTC
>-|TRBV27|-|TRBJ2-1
CASSLVALFAEQFF
TGTGCCAGCAGTTTAGTCGCCCTATTTGCTGAGCAGTTCTTC
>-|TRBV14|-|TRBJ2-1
CASRRFGGGSEQFF
TGTGCCAGCAGGCGGTTTGGAGGTGGGAGTGAGCAGTTCTTC
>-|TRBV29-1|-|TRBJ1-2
CSVRVGGGYTF
TGCAGCGTGAGAGTGGGGGGTGGCTACACCTTC
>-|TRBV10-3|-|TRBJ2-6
CASNGPTSGANVLTF
TGTGCCTCCAACGGGCCTACGTCTGGGGCCAACGTCCTGACTTTC
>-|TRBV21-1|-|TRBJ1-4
CASSKENREEPNEKLFF
TGTGCCAGCAGCAAAGAGAACAGGGAGGAACCTAATGAAAAACTGTTTTTT
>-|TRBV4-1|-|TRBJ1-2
CASSQDRRNGPYGYTF
TGCGCCAGCAGCCAAGATCGAAGGAACGGACCCTATGGCTACACCTTC